This T cell receptor beta chain originates from a study of low-dose radiotherapy and immunotherapy resistance in tumors. Overall study: Patients were treated with intravenous nivolumab at 240 mg every two weeks and were also dosed with ipilimumab at 1 mg/kg every six weeks.

Priming of first-strand cDNA relied on TRAV- and TRBV-specific primers (covering alpha and beta chains). TCRs were put through 20 to 25 PCR cycles of amplification with Phusion. A constant-region primer and the V-primer adapter served as the primer pair. TCRdb reprocessed the reads via MiXCR and lists one record per CDR3 protein. This repertoire shows 100,000 or so distinct CDR3 sequences, roughly a tenth found once; its top ten account for 0.95% to 1.3%. This clonotype was observed at least ten times. The time point denotes: before trial treatment. With V trimmed by 4 bases and J by 8 bases, 4 bases remained unmatched. CDR1 is LGHNA and CDR2 is YNFKEQ in the germline V gene. The CDR3 is made up of 12 amino acids.

The genes are TRBV4-2 and TRBJ1-2; TRBD1 matches 7 bases. The sample here was PBMCs, taken before treatment. This TCR derives from a male donor with prostate cancer. CDR3 DNA sequence: TGTGCCAGCAGCCGAGGGACAGTCGGCTACACCTTC. It translates to CASSRGTVGYTF.